The 25 T cell receptor beta chains presented below share a single source sample, sequenced in a study of cytomegalovirus exposure and HLA in healthy donors. Primers included in the PCR were 60 Vbeta and 13 Jbeta primers. Sequencing used immunoSEQ multiplex PCR; TCRdb keeps in-frame clones, though not all of them. The sample has some 150,000 clones, approximately 79% seen once. The sample was PBMCs. All receptors come from a man in his forties in good health and CMV-seronegative.

The rearrangement joins TRBV27 to TRBJ1-4, with 7 nucleotides matching TRBD1. The CDR3 extends over 14 amino acids. V shed 6 bases and J 6 bases; nucleotides not matched to a gene: 7. The germline V gene encodes CDR1 MNHEY and CDR2 SMNVEV (reference sequence). The CDR3 nucleotides are TGTGCCAGCAGGAACAGGGGTCTGGATGAAAAACTGTTTTTT. Its protein product is CASRNRGLDEKLFF.

V usage is TRBV28 and J usage is TRBJ1-3, with D unresolved. The CDR3 extends over 14 amino acids. Germline V gene lookup returns CDR1 MDHEN and CDR2 SYDVKM. V gave up 6 bases and J gave up 0 bases, with 9 bases separating them. In nucleotides, the CDR3 is TGTGCCAGCAGGGAATACAGCTCTGGAAACACCATATATTTT. It is translated as CASREYSSGNTIYF.

The chain joins TRBV27 to TRBJ2-7; no clear D gene. V lost 5 bases, J lost 6 bases, and 11 bases lay in between. From germline, CDR1 is MNHEY and CDR2 SMNVEV (reference sequence). The CDR3 is 12 residues long. The CDR3 is CASSPGWSEQYF. CDR3 bases: TGTGCCAGCAGTCCCGGGTGGTCCGAGCAGTACTTC.

This chain uses TRBV27 with TRBJ1-1; 10 positions match TRBD1. Trimming removed 5 bases from V and 7 bases from J; junction bases left unmatched: 7. Germline V gives CDR1 MNHEY, CDR2 SMNVEV (reference sequence). The CDR3 loop spans 14 amino acids. Here the CDR3 DNA reads TGTGCCAGCAGTCTGACAGGGGGCCGGTTTGAAGCTTTCTTT. Translation: CASSLTGGRFEAFF.

This rearrangement joins TRBV4-2 to TRBJ2-1; D is perhaps TRBD2 (7 bases). Germline V gives CDR1 LGHNA, CDR2 YNFKEQ. V was clipped by 3 bases and J by 9 bases, with 21 bases between them. This CDR3 has 16 residues. The CDR3 loop is CASSHAGGGGRGEQFF. In nucleotides, the CDR3 is TGTGCCAGCAGCCATGCAGGCGGGGGCGGACGGGGTGAGCAGTTCTTC.

The genes are TRBV7-3 and TRBJ2-2; 10 positions agree with TRBD2. The CDR3 has 18 residues. The germline CDR1 and CDR2 sequences are SGHTA and FQGTGA. V was pared by 1 base and J by 6 bases, with 11 bases of the junction left unmatched. CDR3 nucleotides: TGTGCCAGCAGCTTAATCATGGCATCGCTAGCGGGGGCCGGGGAGCTGTTTTTT. Protein: CASSLIMASLAGAGELFF. Looking up the rest from reference TRBV7-3 and TRBJ2-2 gives the full variable domain: GAGVSQTPSNKVTEKGKYVELRCDPISGHTALYWYRQSLGQGPEFLIYFQGTGAADDSGLPNDRFFAVRPEGSVSTLKIQRTERGDSAVYLCASSLIMASLAGAGELFFGEGSRLTVL.

This chain uses TRBV10-2 with TRBJ1-6, with a possible D match to TRBD1 (5 bases). The CDR3 is 14 residues long. The germline CDR1 and CDR2 sequences are WSHSY and SAAADI. Trimming removed 5 bases from V and 7 bases from J, with 12 bases in between. The CDR3 sequence is CASSQDTTNSPLHF. CDR3 nucleotide sequence: TGCGCCAGCAGTCAGGACACGACAAATTCACCCCTCCACTTT.

The V call is TRBV27, the J call TRBJ1-2, with a tentative D call TRBD1 (5 bases). CDR1 and CDR2 from the germline V gene are MNHEY and SMNVEV (reference sequence). This CDR3 contains 15 residues. Between the trimmed V and J ends, which lost 5 bases and 7 bases, there was a span of 20 bases. CDR3: CASSPVGGGLPGYTF. CDR3 DNA: TGTGCCAGCAGTCCCGTCGGGGGAGGTCTGCCTGGCTACACCTTC.

This clone was seen just once. This chain links TRBV28 with TRBJ2-7, with TRBD1 matching 8 bases. The V segment lost 5 bases and the J segment 5 bases; nucleotides outside the gene matches: 14. The CDR3 contains 16 residues. From germline, CDR1 is MDHEN and CDR2 SYDVKM. The CDR3 region has the DNA TGTGCCAGCAGTACCTATTGGGAGCAGGGGGCTGACGAGCAGTACTTC. It specifies CASSTYWEQGADEQYF.

The rearrangement joins TRBV5-4 to TRBJ1-6; 9 bases are a match to TRBD1. Germline CDR1 SGHNT, CDR2 YYREEE (reference sequence). J was trimmed by 13 bases and V by 4 bases; bases with no gene match: 12. The CDR3 runs to 15 residues. CDR3 protein: CASSVDRGIQSPLHF. CDR3 coding DNA: TGTGCCAGCAGCGTGGACAGGGGAATTCAGTCCCCCCTCCACTTT.

The V call is TRBV7-2, the J call TRBJ2-7; 8 positions match TRBD1. This CDR3 region has 14 residues. The V gene end was trimmed by 5 bases and the J gene end by 5 bases; junction bases not matched to a gene: 8. The germline CDR1 and CDR2 sequences are SGHTA and FQGNSA. In nucleotides, the CDR3 is TGTGCCAGCAGCCCCCGGGACAGGAGGAACGAGCAGTACTTC. Residues: CASSPRDRRNEQYF.

The genes are TRBV7-8 and TRBJ2-7; 11 nucleotides match TRBD1. Trimming at V came to 5 bases and at J to 0 bases, leaving 3 bases not matched to a gene. The CDR3 contains 15 residues. Germline lookup yields CDR1 SGHVS and CDR2 FQNEAQ. The CDR3 reads CASSKGQGASYEQYF. The CDR3 nucleotides read TGTGCCAGCAGCAAAGGACAGGGGGCCTCCTACGAGCAGTACTTC.

The chain recombines TRBV7-2 with TRBJ2-7; 10 bases are a match to TRBD1. Germline trimming cut 3 bases from V and 5 bases from J; bases unmatched to any gene: 4. The CDR3 loop spans 14 amino acids. CDR1 SGHTA and CDR2 FQGNSA come from the germline V gene. CDR3 sequence (DNA): TGTGCCAGCAGCTTGGAGGACAGGGGGGACGAGCAGTACTTC. Translating it yields CASSLEDRGDEQYF. Filled out from reference TRBV7-2 and TRBJ2-7, the complete variable domain reads GAGVSQSPSNKVTEKGKDVELRCDPISGHTALYWYRQSLGQGLEFLIYFQGNSAPDKSGLPSDRFSAERTGGSVSTLTIQRTQQEDSAVYLCASSLEDRGDEQYFGPGTRLTVT.

The genes are TRBV5-1 and TRBJ2-1; the D gene is possibly TRBD2 (5 bases). This CDR3 comprises 17 residues. Looked up from germline, CDR1 is SGHRS and CDR2 is YFSETQ. V was pared by 4 bases and J by 0 bases, with 17 bases between. As DNA, the CDR3 is TGCGCCAGCAGCCGACTTCGGACTGTGAGCTCCTACAATGAGCAGTTCTTC. The encoded protein is CASSRLRTVSSYNEQFF.

About this clone: Since the CDR3 does not end with the conserved phenylalanine or tryptophan, this likely comes from a read error. The chain carries TRBV6-1 and TRBJ1-1; 11 positions agree with TRBD1. Germline-derived CDR1 and CDR2 are MNHNS and SASEGT. This CDR3 has 15 residues. V lost 6 bases and J lost 5; bases outside the gene matches: 8. In nucleotides, the CDR3 is TGTGCCAGCAGAATCCCACGGGACAGGGGGACTGAAGCTTTCCTT. Its translation: CASRIPRDRGTEAFL.

The chain has TRBV25-1 and TRBJ2-4; the match to TRBD2 covers 10 bases. Germline CDR1 and CDR2: MGHDK and SYGVNS. CDR3 length: 15 amino acids. With V trimmed by 6 bases and J by 4 bases, 6 bases remained unmatched. The CDR3, as DNA: TGTGCCAGCAGAACTAGCGGGGCTGAAAAAAACATTCAGTACTTC. It codes for CASRTSGAEKNIQYF.

The chain joins TRBV7-9 to TRBJ2-7, with TRBD1 identical over 8 bases. V gave up 4 bases and J gave up 3 bases; unmatched junction bases: 5. CDR3 size: 14 residues. Germline CDR1 reads SEHNR; CDR2 reads FQNEAQ (reference sequence). The CDR3 nucleotides are TGTGCCAGCAGCTCGACAGGGGTGGGCTACGAGCAGTACTTC. It specifies CASSSTGVGYEQYF.

This chain connects TRBV10-3 to TRBJ1-2; D gene unclear. Germline CDR1 is ENHRY and CDR2 is SYGVKD. This CDR3 is built from 13 residues. With 11 bases removed from V and 8 bases from J, the gap between germline ends came to 21 bases. Here the CDR3 DNA reads TGTGCCGCAAAACCCTCGACTGTTGAGGGCTACACCTTC. It is translated as CAAKPSTVEGYTF.

The chain has TRBV5-6 and TRBJ2-7; 8 positions match TRBD2. Per the germline V gene, CDR1 is SGHDT and CDR2 is YYEEEE. V shed 3 bases and J 2 bases; nucleotides not matched to a gene: 4. The CDR3 loop spans 14 amino acids. Written as DNA, the CDR3 is TGTGCCAGCAGCTGGGGGACTAGAACCTACGAGCAGTACTTC. Protein: CASSWGTRTYEQYF.

The rearrangement joins TRBV9 to TRBJ2-3, with 10 bases lining up with TRBD2. This CDR3 has 15 amino acids. Germline CDR1 reads SGDLS; CDR2 reads YYNGEE. With 5 bases clipped from V and 3 bases from J, the junction kept 6 bases outside the gene matches. The CDR3 here is CASSYSSGGTDTQYF. As DNA, the CDR3 is TGTGCCAGCAGTTACAGTAGCGGGGGGACAGATACGCAGTATTTT.

This clone was detected once. The V and J genes are TRBV5-1 and TRBJ1-6, with D uncertain. The CDR3 has 13 residues. V was pared by 2 bases and J by 7 bases, with 7 bases between. CDR1 is SGHRS and CDR2 is YFSETQ in the germline V gene. In DNA form, the CDR3 reads TGCGCCAGCAGCTTCGAGTTGAATTCACCCCTCCACTTT. Its translation is CASSFELNSPLHF.

The V call is TRBV19, the J call TRBJ2-1; D possibly corresponds to TRBD2 (5 bases). CDR1 and CDR2 (germline): LNHDA, SQIVND (reference sequence). Trimming shortened V by 3 bases and J by 4 bases, and 22 bases separated the two germline ends. This CDR3 is 18 amino acids long. The CDR3 DNA is TGTGCCAGTAGTATCGGGATCAAGGGCCTACTTCTTTACAATGAGCAGTTCTTC. Amino acid sequence: CASSIGIKGLLLYNEQFF.

V gene TRBV4-1 combines with J gene TRBJ2-2; the match to TRBD2 covers 7 bases. This CDR3 region has 15 residues. J gave up 7 bases and V 0 bases, and 5 bases lay outside the gene matches. From germline, CDR1 is MGHRA and CDR2 YSYEKL. CDR3 sequence reads: CASSQDGGKGGELFF. The CDR3 DNA follows: TGCGCCAGCAGCCAAGACGGGGGGAAAGGCGGGGAGCTGTTTTTT.

The J gene is TRBJ1-4, the V gene TRBV5-1; TRBD1 aligns across 7 bases. Per germline, CDR1 SGHRS and CDR2 YFSETQ. This CDR3 comprises 15 residues. V lost 4 bases, J lost 5 bases, and 8 bases stayed unmatched. The CDR3 protein is CASSGRDSLNEKLFF. The CDR3 DNA reads as TGCGCCAGCAGCGGAAGGGACAGCCTGAATGAAAAACTGTTTTTT.

A single count supports this clone. The V call is TRBV2, the J call TRBJ1-5, with TRBD1 matching over 7 bases. Trimming took 6 bases from V and 2 from J; bases not matched to a gene: 13. The CDR3 has 17 amino acids. The germline V gene encodes CDR1 SNHLY and CDR2 FYNNEI. The CDR3 sequence is CASRSTSGGIGNQPQHF. Written as DNA, the CDR3 is TGTGCCAGCAGGTCAACCTCAGGGGGGATCGGCAATCAGCCCCAGCATTTT. Complete variable domain (other parts from reference TRBV2 and TRBJ1-5): EPEVTQTPSHQVTQMGQEVILRCVPISNHLYFYWYRQILGQKVEFLVSFYNNEISEKSEIFDDQFSVERPDGSNFTLKIRSTKLEDSAMYFCASRSTSGGIGNQPQHFGDGTRLSIL.